These 10 T cell receptor beta chains originate from one sample sequenced in a study of liver allograft versus peripheral blood T cells (dated by TCRdb to 2020 to 2022). Background for the entire study: The study compared the T cell receptor repertoires present in transplanted livers with the repertoires present in the peripheral blood of liver transplant recipients.

The instrument given in TCRdb is Illumina MiSeq. The public reads were reanalyzed by TCRdb: fastp trimming at Q25, MiXCR alignment, in-frame beta chains only. Rows are combined by CDR3 protein, so each entry shows the most common genes and DNA. The sample table holds about 5,200 distinct CDR3 sequences, of which under 20% were seen once. The top ten constitute 50% to 60% of the sample. Receptors were obtained from a human patient who had a liver transplant. Some T cells may be donor cells from the graft after a transplant.

This clonotype was recorded many times. The chain is built from TRBV5-6 and TRBJ2-3; D may match TRBD1 or TRBD2 (5 bases each). This CDR3 has 16 residues. Between the trimmed V and J ends, which lost 0 bases and 0 bases, there was a span of 11 bases. Germline V lookup: CDR1 SGHDT, CDR2 YYEEEE. CDR3 bases: TGTGCCAGCAGCTTGGCTAACGGGGCGAGCACAGATACGCAGTATTTT. Amino acid sequence: CASSLANGASTDTQYF. The full variable domain, completed using reference TRBV5-6 and TRBJ2-3, is DAGVTQSPTHLIKTRGQQVTLRCSPKSGHDTVSWYQQALGQGPQFIFQYYEEEERQRGNFPDRFSGHQFPNYSSELNVNALLLGDSALYLCASSLANGASTDTQYFGPGTRLTVL.

In its sample, this clonotype was seen a few times. The V and J genes are TRBV25-1 and TRBJ2-3; 7 bases agree with TRBD1. Germline assignment: CDR1 MGHDK and CDR2 SYGVNS. The CDR3 loop spans 14 amino acids. J was trimmed by 7 bases and V by 3 bases; bases with no gene match: 7. The CDR3 bases are TGTGCCAGCAGTGATGAGGGGGCGAAGAATACGCAGTATTTT. It codes for CASSDEGAKNTQYF.

At least ten counts were recorded for this clonotype. The V gene is TRBV6-5, the J gene TRBJ2-2; 10 nucleotides align to TRBD1. With 5 bases clipped from V and 7 bases from J, the junction kept 7 bases outside the gene matches. Germline V gene sequence: CDR1 MNHEY, CDR2 SVGAGI. This CDR3 has 15 residues. CDR3 loop: CASSEGQGVGGELFF. CDR3 DNA sequence: TGTGCCAGCAGTGAAGGACAGGGGGTTGGCGGGGAGCTGTTTTTT.

V is TRBV27 and J is TRBJ2-7; D is tentatively TRBD1 or TRBD2 (5 bases each). V was clipped by 3 bases and J by 1 base, with 10 bases between them. This CDR3 comprises 14 residues. Germline assignment: CDR1 MNHEY and CDR2 SMNVEV (reference sequence). CDR3: CASSFTGTSYEQYF. CDR3 DNA sequence: TGTGCCAGCAGTTTTACGGGGACGTCCTACGAGCAGTACTTC.

This clonotype was counted at least ten times. The chain joins TRBV28 to TRBJ2-1, with a tentative D call TRBD2 (6 bases). CDR3 length equals 17 residues. Germline V gives CDR1 MDHEN, CDR2 SYDVKM. The germline V and J ends were trimmed by 2 bases and 4 bases, with 18 bases remaining between them. The chain's CDR3 is CASSLMREIEGYNEQFF. The CDR3, as DNA: TGTGCCAGCAGTTTAATGCGGGAAATCGAAGGGTACAATGAGCAGTTCTTC.

Ten or more counts support this clonotype. The chain employs TRBV9 and TRBJ2-5, with 7 bases aligning to TRBD1. The CDR3 extends over 13 amino acids. CDR1 SGDLS and CDR2 YYNGEE come from the germline V gene. J gave up 5 bases and V 4 bases, and 5 bases lay outside the gene matches. CDR3 region: CASSPDRDETQYF. The CDR3 region has the DNA TGTGCCAGCAGCCCAGACAGGGACGAGACCCAGTACTTC.

This clonotype was seen more than once but under ten times. V usage is TRBV6-6 and J usage is TRBJ1-5; D gene ambiguous. Per the germline V gene, CDR1 is MNHNY and CDR2 is SVGAGI (reference sequence). Trimming shortened V by 5 bases and J by 0 bases, and 11 bases separated the two germline ends. The CDR3 contains 15 residues. The DNA for the CDR3 is TGTGCCAGCAGTGAACGGCACCATAGCAATCAGCCCCAGCATTTT. Residues: CASSERHHSNQPQHF.

By sample fraction, this clonotype is medium-sized. This chain uses TRBV29-1 with TRBJ2-1; D uncertain. The germline CDR1 and CDR2 sequences are SQVTM and ANQGSEA. Trimming cost V 6 bases and J 0 bases, with 9 bases left between them. The CDR3 contains 13 residues. CDR3 loop: CSVAGSSYNEQFF. The DNA for the CDR3 is TGCAGCGTCGCTGGCAGCTCCTACAATGAGCAGTTCTTC.

The table lists this clonotype with many counts. The chain combines TRBV6-6 with TRBJ1-6; D possibly corresponds to TRBD1 (6 bases). V lost 0 bases and J lost 7, with 10 bases in between. Germline V lookup: CDR1 MNHNY, CDR2 SVGAGI (reference sequence). This CDR3 is built from 15 residues. The CDR3 is CASSYSIQGNSPLHF. For the CDR3, the DNA is TGTGCCAGCAGTTACTCGATCCAGGGGAATTCACCCCTCCACTTT.

The table lists this clonotype with a few counts. The V and J genes are TRBV27 and TRBJ1-1; 8 nucleotides match TRBD1. The CDR3 length is 14 residues. Germline values: CDR1 MNHEY, CDR2 SMNVEV (reference sequence). The V and J ends lost 6 bases and 11 bases, in that order; junction bases with no gene match: 14. CDR3 in amino acids: CASSPRDRPSQAFF. The CDR3 nucleotides are TGTGCCAGCAGCCCAAGGGACAGGCCAAGCCAGGCTTTCTTT.